These T cell receptor beta chains were read from a single sample in a study of blood T cell repertoires in COVID-19. Method: immunoSEQ multiplex PCR; TCRdb's copy keeps in-frame clones and lacks some. The table lists about 100,000 clones, under 90% of them singletons. Sequenced sample: peripheral blood. The receptors were sampled from a human donor with active COVID-19. The donor label of this sample is uncertain. The CDR3 runs from the conserved cysteine through the conserved F or W. Each record gives: V gene, D gene, J gene, clone size, CDR3 DNA, CDR3 protein. A D gene is named only where the DNA matches it firmly. Clone size is stated in some rows and not others, as once, few, many or a class when expanded.

TRBV9	TRBD1	TRBJ2-2	once	TGTGCCAGCAGCCCCTGGGACAGGGAGACCGGGGAGCTGTTTTTT	CASSPWDRETGELFF
TRBV6-5	.	TRBJ1-6	.	TGTGCCAGCAGTTACGACAGCCTCAATTCACCCCTCCACTTT	CASSYDSLNSPLHF
TRBV18	TRBD1	TRBJ2-7	once	TGTGCCAGCTCCTCCGGGACAGGCCCTTTGTACGAGCAGTACTTC	CASSSGTGPLYEQYF
TRBV4-1	TRBD1	TRBJ1-6	.	TGCGCCAGCAGCCAAGACACAGGGGAATATTCACCCCTCCACTTT	CASSQDTGEYSPLHF
TRBV6-2/TRBV6-3	TRBD1	TRBJ1-1	.	TGTGCCAGCAGTCACCCGGGACAGGGGGACACTGAAGCTTTCTTT	CASSHPGQGDTEAFF
TRBV13	.	TRBJ2-7	.	TGTGCCAGCAGCCTACAGGGAGTTGCGCAGTACTTC	CASSLQGVAQYF
TRBV7-9	TRBD1	TRBJ2-7	.	TGTGCCAGCAGCTCGCCGGACAGGGGGTACTACGAGCAGTACTTC	CASSSPDRGYYEQYF
TRBV12-3/TRBV12-4	.	TRBJ1-6	.	TGTGCCAGCAGTAGCTCATATTCACCCCTCCACTTT	CASSSSYSPLHF
TRBV9	.	TRBJ2-2	.	TGTGCCAGCAGCGTAGGGGGGCTGGGAAACACCGGGGAGCTGTTTTTT	CASSVGGLGNTGELFF
TRBV5-8	.	TRBJ1-5	.	TGTGCCAGCAGGACAGCCAATCAGCCCCAGCATTTT	CASRTANQPQHF
TRBV6-2/TRBV6-3	TRBD2	TRBJ2-1	.	TGTGCCAGCAGCCTTGGACTAGCGGGGAGTTCCTACAATGAGCAGTTCTTC	CASSLGLAGSSYNEQFF
TRBV19	TRBD1	TRBJ1-1	.	TGTGCCAGTACCCCCCAGGGGGAGAACACTGAAGCTTTCTTT	CASTPQGENTEAFF
TRBV3-1/TRBV3-2	TRBD2	TRBJ2-7	.	TGTGCCAGCAGCCAAGCCGGGACTACCAACACCTACGAGCAGTACTTC	CASSQAGTTNTYEQYF
TRBV5-4	.	TRBJ2-2	.	TGTGCCAGCAGCCGGGGGGCCCTGGCCACCGGGGAGCTGTTTTTT	CASSRGALATGELFF
TRBV7-9	TRBD1	TRBJ2-1	few	TGTGCCAGCAGCTTAGGTGACAGGGCTCTACACAATGAGCAGTTCTTC	CASSLGDRALHNEQFF
TRBV4-1	TRBD1	TRBJ1-1	.	TGCGCCAGCAGCTTACCACAGGGGGACACTGAAGCTTTCTTT	CASSLPQGDTEAFF
TRBV19	TRBD1	TRBJ2-7	once	TGTGCCAGTAGTTCCTGGACAGGGGGTACCTACGAGCAGTACTTC	CASSSWTGGTYEQYF
TRBV11-2	.	TRBJ1-4	.	TGTGCCAGCAGCTCTCGGGGAGCTAATGAAAAACTGTTTTTT	CASSSRGANEKLFF
TRBV4-2	TRBD2	TRBJ2-7	.	TGTGCCAGCAGCCAAGGACTAGCGGGGGGACCTCCCTACGAGCAGTACTTC	CASSQGLAGGPPYEQYF
TRBV7-8	.	TRBJ2-7	.	TGTGCCAGCAGCTTACTAGCTGGACAGTTAAGCTACGAGCAGTACTTC	CASSLLAGQLSYEQYF